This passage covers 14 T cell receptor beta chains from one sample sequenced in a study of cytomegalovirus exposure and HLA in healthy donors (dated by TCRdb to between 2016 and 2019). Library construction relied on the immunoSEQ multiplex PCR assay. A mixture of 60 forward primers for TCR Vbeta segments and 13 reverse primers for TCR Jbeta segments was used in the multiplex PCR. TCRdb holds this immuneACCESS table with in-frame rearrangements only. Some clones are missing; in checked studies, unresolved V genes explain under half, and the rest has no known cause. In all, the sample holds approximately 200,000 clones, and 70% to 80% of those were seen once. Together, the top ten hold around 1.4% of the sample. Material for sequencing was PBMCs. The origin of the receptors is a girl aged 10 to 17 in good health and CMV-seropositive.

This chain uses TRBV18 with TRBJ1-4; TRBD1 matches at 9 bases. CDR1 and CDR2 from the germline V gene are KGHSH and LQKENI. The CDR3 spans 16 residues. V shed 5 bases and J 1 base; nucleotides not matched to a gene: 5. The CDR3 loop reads CASSTGTGLTNEKLFF. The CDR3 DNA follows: TGTGCCAGCTCAACCGGGACAGGGTTAACTAATGAAAAACTGTTTTTT.

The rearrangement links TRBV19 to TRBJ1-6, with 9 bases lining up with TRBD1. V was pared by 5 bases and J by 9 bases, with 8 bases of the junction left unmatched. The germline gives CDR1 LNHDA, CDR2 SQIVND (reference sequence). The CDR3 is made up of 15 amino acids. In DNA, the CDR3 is TGTGCCAGTAGTTTACCGACAGGGGGGGGTTCACCCCTCCACTTT. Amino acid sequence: CASSLPTGGGSPLHF.

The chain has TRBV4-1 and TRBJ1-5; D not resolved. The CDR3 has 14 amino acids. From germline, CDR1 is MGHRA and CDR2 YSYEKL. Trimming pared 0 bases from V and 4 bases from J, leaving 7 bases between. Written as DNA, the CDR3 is TGCGCCAGCAGCCAAGAGAAAGCAAATCAGCCCCAGCATTTT. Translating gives CASSQEKANQPQHF.

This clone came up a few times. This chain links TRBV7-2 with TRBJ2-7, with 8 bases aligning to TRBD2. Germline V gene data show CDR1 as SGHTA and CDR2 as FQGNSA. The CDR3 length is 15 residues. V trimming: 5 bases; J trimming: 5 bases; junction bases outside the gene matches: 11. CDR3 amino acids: CASSQQGLVYDEQYF. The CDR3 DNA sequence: TGTGCCAGCAGCCAACAGGGACTAGTATACGACGAGCAGTACTTC.

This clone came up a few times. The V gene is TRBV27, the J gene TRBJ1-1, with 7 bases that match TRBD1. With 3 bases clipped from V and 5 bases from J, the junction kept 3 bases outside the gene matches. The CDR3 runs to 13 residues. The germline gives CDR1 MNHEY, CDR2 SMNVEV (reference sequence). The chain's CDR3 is CASSFGTETEAFF. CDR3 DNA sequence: TGTGCCAGCAGTTTCGGGACAGAAACTGAAGCTTTCTTT.

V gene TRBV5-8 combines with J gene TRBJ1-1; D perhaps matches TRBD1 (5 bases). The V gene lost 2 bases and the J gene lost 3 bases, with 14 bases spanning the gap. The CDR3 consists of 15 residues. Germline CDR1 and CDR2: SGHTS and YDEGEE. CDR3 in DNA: TGTGCCAGCAGCTTTGGGGTCTTAGGGGACACTGAAGCTTTCTTT. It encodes CASSFGVLGDTEAFF.

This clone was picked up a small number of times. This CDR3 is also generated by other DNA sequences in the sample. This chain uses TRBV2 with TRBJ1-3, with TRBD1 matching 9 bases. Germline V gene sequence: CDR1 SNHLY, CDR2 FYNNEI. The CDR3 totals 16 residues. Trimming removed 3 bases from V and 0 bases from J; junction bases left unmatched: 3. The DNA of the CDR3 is TGTGCCAGCAGTGAGGGACAGGGAAACTCTGGAAACACCATATATTTT. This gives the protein CASSEGQGNSGNTIYF.

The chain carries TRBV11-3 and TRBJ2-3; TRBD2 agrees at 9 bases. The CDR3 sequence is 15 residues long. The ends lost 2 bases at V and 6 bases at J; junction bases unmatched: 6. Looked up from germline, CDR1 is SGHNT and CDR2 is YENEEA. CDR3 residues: CASSLYGGGADTQYF. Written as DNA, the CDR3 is TGTGCCAGCAGCTTATACGGCGGGGGGGCGGATACGCAGTATTTT.

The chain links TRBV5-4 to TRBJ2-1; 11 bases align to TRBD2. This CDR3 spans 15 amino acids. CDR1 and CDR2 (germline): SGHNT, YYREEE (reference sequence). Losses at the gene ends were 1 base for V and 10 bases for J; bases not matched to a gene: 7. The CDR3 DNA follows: TGTGCCAGCAGCTTGACTAGCGGGGGCCCCGGGGAGCAGTTCTTC. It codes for CASSLTSGGPGEQFF.

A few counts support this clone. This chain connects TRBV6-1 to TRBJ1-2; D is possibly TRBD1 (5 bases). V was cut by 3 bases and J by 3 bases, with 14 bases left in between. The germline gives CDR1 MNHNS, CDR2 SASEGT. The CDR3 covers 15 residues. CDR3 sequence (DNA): TGTGCCAGCAGTGATGACCAGGGATTCTACTATGGCTACACCTTC. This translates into CASSDDQGFYYGYTF.

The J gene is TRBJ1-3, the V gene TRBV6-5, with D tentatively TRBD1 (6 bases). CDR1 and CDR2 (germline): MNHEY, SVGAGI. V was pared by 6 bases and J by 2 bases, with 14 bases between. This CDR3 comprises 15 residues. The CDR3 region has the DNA TGTGCCAGCAGCAGGGACATCTTTCCTGGAAACACCATATATTTT. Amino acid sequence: CASSRDIFPGNTIYF.

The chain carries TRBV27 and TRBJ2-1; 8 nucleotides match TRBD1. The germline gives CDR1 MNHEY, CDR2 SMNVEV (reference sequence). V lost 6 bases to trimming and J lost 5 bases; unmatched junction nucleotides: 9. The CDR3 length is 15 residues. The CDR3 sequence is CASSLMGTGDNEQFF. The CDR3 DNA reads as TGTGCCAGCAGCCTAATGGGGACAGGAGACAATGAGCAGTTCTTC.

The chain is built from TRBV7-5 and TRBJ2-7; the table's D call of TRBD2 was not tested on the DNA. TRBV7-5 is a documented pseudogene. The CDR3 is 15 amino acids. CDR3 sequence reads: CARSLAGGEFYEQYF. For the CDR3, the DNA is TGTGCCAGAAGCTTAGCGGGGGGCGAATTCTACGAGCAGTACTTC.

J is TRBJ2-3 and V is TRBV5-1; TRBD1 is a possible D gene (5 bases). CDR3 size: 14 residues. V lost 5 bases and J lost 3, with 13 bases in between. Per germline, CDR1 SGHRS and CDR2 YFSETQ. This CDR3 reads CASSRYQGTDTQYF. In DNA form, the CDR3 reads TGCGCCAGCAGTCGATACCAGGGAACAGATACGCAGTATTTT. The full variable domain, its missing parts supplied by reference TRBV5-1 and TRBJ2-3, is KAGVTQTPRYLIKTRGQQVTLSCSPISGHRSVSWYQQTPGQGLQFLFEYFSETQRNKGNFPGRFSGRQFSNSRSEMNVSTLELGDSALYLCASSRYQGTDTQYFGPGTRLTVL.